Shown below are 18 T cell receptor beta chains from a single sample sequenced in a study of response to subunit inactivated influenza vaccine. From the RT-PCR reads, TCRdb called clonotypes with MiXCR, one entry per CDR3 protein. The sample lists approximately 520,000 distinct CDR3 sequences, about 25% occurring once. The sequencing here drew on CD4+ T cells sorted from PBMCs, taken approximately 5 days after vaccination. The receptors shown here come from a man between 45 and 60 years old who received an inactivated influenza vaccine.

The gene calls are TRBV4-2 and TRBJ1-3; D gene ambiguous. V was shortened by 3 bases and J by 0 bases, with 9 bases between the two germline ends. CDR3 length equals 15 residues. Germline-derived CDR1 and CDR2 are LGHNA and YNFKEQ. CDR3 sequence (DNA): TGTGCCAGCAGCCAGAGACATAACTCTGGAAACACCATATATTTT. It translates to CASSQRHNSGNTIYF.

V is TRBV5-1 and J is TRBJ1-1, with TRBD1 matching 7 bases. Germline V gene data show CDR1 as SGHRS and CDR2 as YFSETQ. V lost 7 bases to trimming and J lost 0 bases; unmatched junction nucleotides: 6. The CDR3 spans 14 residues. Here the CDR3 reads CASGTQGLNTEAFF. As DNA, the CDR3 is TGCGCCAGCGGGACACAGGGGCTGAACACTGAAGCTTTCTTT.

This clonotype was detected a few times. The rearrangement uses TRBV15 and TRBJ2-1; 8 positions match TRBD2. In germline, CDR1 is LNHNV, CDR2 YYDKDF (reference sequence). Trimming took 4 bases from V and 7 from J; bases not matched to a gene: 12. The CDR3 is made up of 16 amino acids. The CDR3 spells CATSTLEAGVWNEQFF. The CDR3 DNA is TGTGCCACCAGCACCCTGGAAGCGGGAGTATGGAATGAGCAGTTCTTC.

The V gene is TRBV7-2, the J gene TRBJ2-5, with 9 bases matching TRBD2. In germline, CDR1 is SGHTA, CDR2 FQGNSA. With 2 bases clipped from V and 7 bases from J, the junction kept 11 bases outside the gene matches. CDR3 length: 16 residues. As DNA, the CDR3 is TGTGCCAGCAGCTTACCACTAGCGGGCCATGGGGTGACCCAGTACTTC. This encodes CASSLPLAGHGVTQYF. Variable domain in full (rest from reference TRBV7-2 and TRBJ2-5): GAGVSQSPSNKVTEKGKDVELRCDPISGHTALYWYRQSLGQGLEFLIYFQGNSAPDKSGLPSDRFSAERTGGSVSTLTIQRTQQEDSAVYLCASSLPLAGHGVTQYFGPGTRLLVL.

The rearrangement uses TRBV12-3 or TRBV12-4 and TRBJ2-5, with 14 bases fitting TRBD2. The V gene end was trimmed by 2 bases and the J gene end by 7 bases; junction bases not matched to a gene: 6. The CDR3 contains 16 residues. CDR3 sequence: CASSLIPGTSGGTQYF. The CDR3 nucleotides are TGTGCCAGCAGTTTAATCCCCGGGACTAGCGGGGGGACCCAGTACTTC.

This clonotype was detected many times. V is TRBV20-1 and J is TRBJ2-7; D ambiguous. The V and J ends lost 6 bases and 0 bases respectively, with 12 bases between them. The germline CDR1 and CDR2 sequences are DFQATT and SNEGSKA (reference sequence). There are 13 residues in the CDR3. CDR3 sequence (DNA): TGCAGTGCCCCTGACATCCGCTCCTACGAGCAGTACTTC. Protein sequence: CSAPDIRSYEQYF.

The chain combines TRBV5-1 with TRBJ2-3; TRBD1 matches 7 bases. Trimming at V came to 0 bases and at J to 4 bases, leaving 8 bases not matched to a gene. Germline CDR1 SGHRS, CDR2 YFSETQ. CDR3 length: 16 amino acids. The CDR3 DNA reads TGCGCCAGCAGCTTGGGACAGGGATCAGGGGCAGATACGCAGTATTTT. It encodes CASSLGQGSGADTQYF.

V gene TRBV7-9 combines with J gene TRBJ1-6, with D tentatively TRBD1 (5 bases). This CDR3 contains 12 residues. V lost 6 bases and J lost 5, with 5 bases in between. CDR1 and CDR2 from the germline V gene are SEHNR and FQNEAQ (reference sequence). The CDR3 region is CASRQDNSPLHF. The CDR3 DNA is TGTGCCAGCAGACAGGATAATTCACCCCTCCACTTT.

J is TRBJ2-4 and V is TRBV7-2; D is possibly TRBD2 (5 bases). V lost 5 bases and J lost 7, with 9 bases in between. CDR1 is SGHTA and CDR2 is FQGNSA in the germline V gene. The CDR3 sequence is 12 residues long. The CDR3 here is CASSSRGNIQYF. The DNA of the CDR3 is TGTGCCAGCAGCAGTCGGGGTAACATTCAGTACTTC.

Only a few counts were recorded for this clonotype. The chain combines TRBV4-2 with TRBJ2-1; no definite D call. V shed 4 bases and J shed 3 bases, with 19 bases lying between them. Germline-derived CDR1 and CDR2 are LGHNA and YNFKEQ. The CDR3 runs to 17 residues. CDR3 loop: CASSPPRAPSFYNEQFF. The CDR3 DNA reads TGTGCCAGCAGCCCGCCCCGGGCACCGTCGTTCTACAATGAGCAGTTCTTC.

The chain uses TRBV7-6 and TRBJ2-5; TRBD1 matches 8 bases. CDR3 length: 16 residues. Germline CDR1 and CDR2: SGHVS and FNYEAQ. V trimming: 5 bases; J trimming: 5 bases; junction bases outside the gene matches: 13. The CDR3 DNA reads TGTGCCAGCAGCCAGGGGGCGCGGGCAGCTGTTGAGACCCAGTACTTC. It yields the protein CASSQGARAAVETQYF.

This clonotype has a handful of counts. The chain is built from TRBV7-6 and TRBJ2-7; 9 positions agree with TRBD1. There are 13 residues in the CDR3. Germline V CDR1 and CDR2: SGHVS, FNYEAQ. V lost 2 bases and J lost 5; bases outside the gene matches: 1. The CDR3 DNA reads TGTGCCAGCAGCTTAAGGACAGGGGACGAGCAGTACTTC. Translated: CASSLRTGDEQYF.

The rearrangement joins TRBV11-2 to TRBJ1-1, with 7 bases identical to TRBD1. Germline CDR1 reads SGHAT; CDR2 reads FQNNGV. CDR3 length: 14 amino acids. J lost 4 bases, V lost 8 bases, and 10 bases had no gene match. The CDR3 loop is CASGPGRGGTEAFF. The CDR3 coding sequence is TGTGCCAGCGGTCCCGGCAGGGGGGGCACTGAAGCTTTCTTT. The variable domain in full, with the rest retrieved from reference TRBV11-2 and TRBJ1-1, is EAGVAQSPRYKIIEKRQSVAFWCNPISGHATLYWYQQILGQGPKLLIQFQNNGVVDDSQLPKDRFSAERLKGVDSTLKIQPAKLEDSAVYLCASGPGRGGTEAFFGQGTRLTVV.

This chain connects TRBV20-1 to TRBJ1-4, with D unresolved. The germline gives CDR1 DFQATT, CDR2 SNEGSKA (reference sequence). CDR3 length: 12 residues. V lost 2 bases and J lost 12, with 13 bases in between. This chain's CDR3 is CSARNRIKELFF. The CDR3 DNA reads as TGCAGTGCTAGAAACCGAATTAAGGAACTGTTTTTT.

This chain joins TRBV6-2 or TRBV6-3 and TRBJ2-2; perhaps TRBD2 as D (5 bases). This CDR3 has 16 residues. The V gene lost 6 bases and the J gene lost 6 bases, with 20 bases spanning the gap. Germline V gene lookup returns CDR1 MNHEY and CDR2 SVGEGT. Here the CDR3 DNA reads TGTGCCAGCAGCCCCGGGATCAAAGGCGGTTCCGGGGAGCTGTTTTTT. Encoded protein: CASSPGIKGGSGELFF.

The chain employs TRBV7-9 and TRBJ1-6; D not certain. V lost 2 bases, J lost 6 bases, and 14 bases lay in between. Germline CDR1 and CDR2: SEHNR and FQNEAQ (reference sequence). The CDR3 has 16 amino acids. CDR3 residues: CASSLTDTRTNSPLHF. CDR3 DNA sequence: TGTGCCAGCAGCTTAACAGACACTCGGACTAATTCACCCCTCCACTTT.

This clonotype has only a few counts. The chain joins TRBV10-3 to TRBJ2-7; D is unresolved. This CDR3 is built from 14 residues. Germline CDR1 is ENHRY and CDR2 is SYGVKD. With 2 bases removed from V and 4 bases from J, the gap between germline ends came to 12 bases. Here the CDR3 DNA reads TGTGCCATCAGTGAGCCGGCTTCCTCGTACGAGCAGTACTTC. Its translation is CAISEPASSYEQYF.

This clonotype was counted between two and nine times. The chain's CDR3 is CAWVGAGTYEQYF. In DNA form, the CDR3 reads TGTGCCTGGGTGGGGGCCGGAACCTACGAGCAGTACTTC. The J gene is TRBJ2-7, the V gene TRBV30; TRBD1 is a possible D gene (6 bases). CDR3 length: 13 amino acids. V was pared by 5 bases and J by 2 bases, with 13 bases between. CDR1 is GTSNPN, CDR2 SVGIG, per germline (reference sequence). The entire variable domain, with the rest obtained from reference TRBV30 and TRBJ2-7, is as follows: SQTIHQWPATLVQPVGSPLSLECTVEGTSNPNLYWYRQAAGRGLQLLFYSVGIGQISSEVPQNLSASRPQDRQFILSSKKLLLSDSGFYLCAWVGAGTYEQYFGPGTRLTVT.